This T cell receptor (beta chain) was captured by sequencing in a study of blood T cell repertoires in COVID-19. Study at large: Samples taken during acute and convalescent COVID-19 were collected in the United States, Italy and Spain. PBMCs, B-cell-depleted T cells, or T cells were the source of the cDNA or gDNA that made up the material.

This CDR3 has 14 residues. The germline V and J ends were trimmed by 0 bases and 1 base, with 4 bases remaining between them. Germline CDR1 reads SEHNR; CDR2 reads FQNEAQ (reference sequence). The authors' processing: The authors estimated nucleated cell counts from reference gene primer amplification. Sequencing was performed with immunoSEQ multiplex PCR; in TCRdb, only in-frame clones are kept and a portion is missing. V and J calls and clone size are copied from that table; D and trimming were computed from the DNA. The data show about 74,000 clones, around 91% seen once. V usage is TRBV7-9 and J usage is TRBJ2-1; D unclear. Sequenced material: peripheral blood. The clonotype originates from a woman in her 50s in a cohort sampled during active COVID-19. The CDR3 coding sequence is TGTGCCAGCAGCTTAGCGTTATCCTACAATGAGCAGTTCTTC. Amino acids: CASSLALSYNEQFF. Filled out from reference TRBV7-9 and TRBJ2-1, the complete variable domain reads DTGVSQNPRHKITKRGQNVTFRCDPISEHNRLYWYRQTLGQGPEFLTYFQNEAQLEKSRLLSDRFSAERPKGSFSTLEIQRTEQGDSAMYLCASSLALSYNEQFFGPGTRLTVL.